A selection of T cell receptor beta chains follows, all from one sample in a study of regulatory T cells in long-lasting Graves disease. TCRdb analysed the multiplex PCR reads with MiXCR anew, one entry per CDR3 protein. The repertoire holds a few hundred thousand distinct CDR3 sequences, with about 15% as singletons. These records were also assigned to another study, of T cells in Graves' hyperthyroidism and ophthalmopathy.

Sequences were derived from peripheral blood mononuclear cells (PBMCs), sampled at new diagnosis, from a patient treated with antithyroid drugs. These receptors all stem from a woman under 30 with Graves disease. Each CDR3 is given with its conserved first and last residue. Clone size is stated in some rows and not others, as once, few, many or a class when expanded.

CDR3aa,j_gene,abundance,v_gene
CATSDPGYQETQYF,TRBJ2-5,many,TRBV24-1
CASGLRDVQYNEQFF,TRBJ2-1,-,TRBV6-2/TRBV6-3
CSVEEGETQFF,TRBJ2-1,-,TRBV29-1
CAISSETSYEQYF,TRBJ2-7,-,TRBV10-3
CASRPGLAGGTDTQYF,TRBJ2-3,few,TRBV13
CASSYLRTADYGYTF,TRBJ1-2,-,TRBV6-7
CASSLSVAGGYNEQFF,TRBJ2-1,-,TRBV12-3/TRBV12-4
CASSQEGHPEAFF,TRBJ1-1,many,TRBV14
CAITPDSGSYEQYF,TRBJ2-7,few,TRBV10-3
CASSSVGQSTDTQYF,TRBJ2-3,many,TRBV11-2
CASSLGNRITSYEQYF,TRBJ2-7,many,TRBV7-2
CASSLDNRNTEAFF,TRBJ1-1,many,TRBV7-2
CSARTNSGRALYEQYF,TRBJ2-7,-,TRBV20-1
CASSLLGTYGFNEQFF,TRBJ2-1,few,TRBV7-9
CASSLAPARSYEQYF,TRBJ2-7,many,TRBV7-2
CASTSGTVLGGGGNYGYTF,TRBJ1-2,few,TRBV6-1
CASSQSGLAYEQYF,TRBJ2-7,many,TRBV3-1
CASIDPYSNQPQHF,TRBJ1-5,few,TRBV6-1
CATSRVWGGGQPQHF,TRBJ1-5,many,TRBV15
CASSLVRTESNQPQHF,TRBJ1-5,many,TRBV7-8
CASRLSRLYGYTF,TRBJ1-2,-,TRBV28
CASTIPDSYNQPQHF,TRBJ1-5,many,TRBV28
CASSYSSGASTDTQYF,TRBJ2-3,-,TRBV6-2/TRBV6-3
CASSLVVGRETETQYF,TRBJ2-5,few,TRBV5-1
CASSEPGAGANVLTF,TRBJ2-6,few,TRBV6-1
CASSLGSGNSYEQYF,TRBJ2-7,-,TRBV5-1
CASSLSGTGITYEQYF,TRBJ2-7,many,TRBV5-1
CASSTRQNTGELFF,TRBJ2-2,many,TRBV12-3/TRBV12-4
CASTLGQPNTEAFF,TRBJ1-1,many,TRBV12-3/TRBV12-4